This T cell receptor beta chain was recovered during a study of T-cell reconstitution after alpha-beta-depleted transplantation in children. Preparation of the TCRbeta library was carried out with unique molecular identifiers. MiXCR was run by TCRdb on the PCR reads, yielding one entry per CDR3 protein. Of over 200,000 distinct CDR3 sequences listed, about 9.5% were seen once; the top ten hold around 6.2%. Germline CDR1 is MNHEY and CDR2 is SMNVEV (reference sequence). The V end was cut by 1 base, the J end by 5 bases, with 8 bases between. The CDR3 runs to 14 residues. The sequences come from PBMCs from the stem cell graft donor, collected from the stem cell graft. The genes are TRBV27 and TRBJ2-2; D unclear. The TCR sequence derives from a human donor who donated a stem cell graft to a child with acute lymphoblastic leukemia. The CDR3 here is CASSLFPGTGELFF. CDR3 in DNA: TGTGCCAGCAGTTTATTTCCAGGTACCGGGGAGCTGTTTTTT.